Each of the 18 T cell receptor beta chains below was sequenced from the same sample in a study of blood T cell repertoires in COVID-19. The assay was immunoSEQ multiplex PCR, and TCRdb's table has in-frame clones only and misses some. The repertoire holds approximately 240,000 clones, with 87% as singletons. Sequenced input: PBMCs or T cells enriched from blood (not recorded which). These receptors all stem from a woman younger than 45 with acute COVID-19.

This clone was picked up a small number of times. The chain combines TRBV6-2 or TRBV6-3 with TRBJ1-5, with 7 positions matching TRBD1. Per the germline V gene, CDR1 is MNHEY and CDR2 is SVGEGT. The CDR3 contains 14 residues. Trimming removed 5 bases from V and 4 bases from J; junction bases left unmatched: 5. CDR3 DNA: TGTGCCAGCAGTCGGACAGGCGTAAATCAGCCCCAGCATTTT. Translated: CASSRTGVNQPQHF.

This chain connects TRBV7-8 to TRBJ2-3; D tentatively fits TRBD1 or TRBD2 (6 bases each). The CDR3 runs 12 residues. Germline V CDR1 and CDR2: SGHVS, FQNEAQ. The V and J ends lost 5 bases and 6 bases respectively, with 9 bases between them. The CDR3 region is CASSRGPDTQYF. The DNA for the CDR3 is TGTGCCAGCAGCCGGGGGCCCGATACGCAGTATTTT.

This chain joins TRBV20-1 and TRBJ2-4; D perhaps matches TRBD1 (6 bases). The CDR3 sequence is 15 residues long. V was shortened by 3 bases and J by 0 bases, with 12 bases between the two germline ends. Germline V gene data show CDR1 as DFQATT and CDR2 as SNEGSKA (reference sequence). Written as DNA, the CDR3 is TGCAGTGCTAGTGGGGGCCCAGGAGCCAAAAACATTCAGTACTTC. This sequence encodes CSASGGPGAKNIQYF.

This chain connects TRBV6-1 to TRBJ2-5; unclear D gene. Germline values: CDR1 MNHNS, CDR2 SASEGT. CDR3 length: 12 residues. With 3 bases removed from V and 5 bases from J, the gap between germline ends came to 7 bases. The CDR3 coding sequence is TGTGCCAGCAGTGAGGCGCGGGAGACCCAGTACTTC. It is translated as CASSEARETQYF.

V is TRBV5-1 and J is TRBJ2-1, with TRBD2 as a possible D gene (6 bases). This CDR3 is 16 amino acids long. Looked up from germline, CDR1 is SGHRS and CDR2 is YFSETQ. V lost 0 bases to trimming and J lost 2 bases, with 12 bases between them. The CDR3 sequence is CASSLVSGPPYNEQFF. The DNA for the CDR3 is TGCGCCAGCAGCTTGGTTAGCGGACCCCCCTACAATGAGCAGTTCTTC.

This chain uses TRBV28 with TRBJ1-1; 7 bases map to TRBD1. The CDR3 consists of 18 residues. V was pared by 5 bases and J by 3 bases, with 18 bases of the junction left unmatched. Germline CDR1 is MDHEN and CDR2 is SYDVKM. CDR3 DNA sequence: TGTGCCAGCAGTCTCCCTCCCGGGACAGCGGTTTGGGACACTGAAGCTTTCTTT. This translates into CASSLPPGTAVWDTEAFF.

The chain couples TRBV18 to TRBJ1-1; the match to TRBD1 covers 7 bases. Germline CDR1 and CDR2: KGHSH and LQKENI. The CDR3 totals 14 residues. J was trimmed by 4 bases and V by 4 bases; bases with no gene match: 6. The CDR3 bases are TGTGCCAGCTCACGCCCGCAGGGGGTCACTGAAGCTTTCTTT. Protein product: CASSRPQGVTEAFF.

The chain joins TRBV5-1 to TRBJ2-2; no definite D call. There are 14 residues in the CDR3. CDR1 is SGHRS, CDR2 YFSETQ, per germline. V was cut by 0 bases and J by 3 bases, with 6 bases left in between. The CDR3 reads CASSLGLDTGELFF. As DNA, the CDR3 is TGCGCCAGCAGCTTGGGACTGGACACCGGGGAGCTGTTTTTT. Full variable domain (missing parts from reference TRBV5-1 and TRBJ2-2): KAGVTQTPRYLIKTRGQQVTLSCSPISGHRSVSWYQQTPGQGLQFLFEYFSETQRNKGNFPGRFSGRQFSNSRSEMNVSTLELGDSALYLCASSLGLDTGELFFGEGSRLTVL.

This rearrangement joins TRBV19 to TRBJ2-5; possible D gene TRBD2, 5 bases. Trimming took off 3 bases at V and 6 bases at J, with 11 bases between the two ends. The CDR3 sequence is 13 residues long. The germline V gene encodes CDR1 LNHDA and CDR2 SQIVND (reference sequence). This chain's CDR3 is CASSIMGEQTQYF. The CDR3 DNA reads TGTGCCAGTAGTATCATGGGAGAACAGACCCAGTACTTC.

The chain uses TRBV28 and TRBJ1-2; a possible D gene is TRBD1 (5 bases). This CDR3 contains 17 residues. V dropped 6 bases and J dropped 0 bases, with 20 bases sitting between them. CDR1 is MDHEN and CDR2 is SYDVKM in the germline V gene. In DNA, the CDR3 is TGTGCCAGCAGCCCTGGCGGCAGGGAAAGGACTAACTATGGCTACACCTTC. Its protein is CASSPGGRERTNYGYTF.

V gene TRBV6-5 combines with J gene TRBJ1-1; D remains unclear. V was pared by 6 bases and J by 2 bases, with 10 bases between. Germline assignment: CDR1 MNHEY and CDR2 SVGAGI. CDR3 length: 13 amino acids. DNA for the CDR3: TGTGCCAGCAGCTACACAGTCAACACTGAAGCTTTCTTT. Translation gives CASSYTVNTEAFF.

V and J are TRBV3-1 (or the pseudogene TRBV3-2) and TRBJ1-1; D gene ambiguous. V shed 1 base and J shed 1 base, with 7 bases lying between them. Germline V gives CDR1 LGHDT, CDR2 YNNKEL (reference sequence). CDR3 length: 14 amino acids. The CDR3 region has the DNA TGTGCCAGCAGCCAAGCTTCGGGGAACACTGAAGCTTTCTTT. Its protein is CASSQASGNTEAFF.

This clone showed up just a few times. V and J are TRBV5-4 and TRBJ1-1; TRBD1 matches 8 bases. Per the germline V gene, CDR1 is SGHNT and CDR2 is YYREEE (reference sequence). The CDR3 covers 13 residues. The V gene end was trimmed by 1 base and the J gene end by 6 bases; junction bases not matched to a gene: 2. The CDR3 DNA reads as TGTGCCAGCAGCTTGACGACAGGGGCTGAAGCTTTCTTT. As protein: CASSLTTGAEAFF.

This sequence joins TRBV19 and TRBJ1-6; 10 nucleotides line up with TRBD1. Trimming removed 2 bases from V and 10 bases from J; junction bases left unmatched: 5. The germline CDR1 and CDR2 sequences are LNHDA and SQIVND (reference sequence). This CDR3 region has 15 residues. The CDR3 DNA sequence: TGTGCCAGTAGTATATCAGGGACAGGGGACTCACCCCTCCACTTT. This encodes CASSISGTGDSPLHF. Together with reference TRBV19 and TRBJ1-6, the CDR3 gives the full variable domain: DGGITQSPKYLFRKEGQNVTLSCEQNLNHDAMYWYRQDPGQGLRLIYYSQIVNDFQKGDIAEGYSVSREKKESFPLTVTSAQKNPTAFYLCASSISGTGDSPLHFGNGTRLTVT.

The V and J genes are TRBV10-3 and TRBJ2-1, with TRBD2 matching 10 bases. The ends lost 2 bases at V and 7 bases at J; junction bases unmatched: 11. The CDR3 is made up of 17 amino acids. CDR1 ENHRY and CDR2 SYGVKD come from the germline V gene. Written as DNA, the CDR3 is TGTGCCATCAGTGAGGCAGAAAGCGGGAGGGCCTTGAATGAGCAGTTCTTC. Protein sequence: CAISEAESGRALNEQFF.

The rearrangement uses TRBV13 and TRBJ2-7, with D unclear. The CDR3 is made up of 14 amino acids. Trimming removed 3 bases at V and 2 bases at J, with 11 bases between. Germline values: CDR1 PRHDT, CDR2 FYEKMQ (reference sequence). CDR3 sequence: CASSFITQTYEQYF. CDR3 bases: TGTGCCAGCAGCTTTATAACCCAGACCTACGAGCAGTACTTC.

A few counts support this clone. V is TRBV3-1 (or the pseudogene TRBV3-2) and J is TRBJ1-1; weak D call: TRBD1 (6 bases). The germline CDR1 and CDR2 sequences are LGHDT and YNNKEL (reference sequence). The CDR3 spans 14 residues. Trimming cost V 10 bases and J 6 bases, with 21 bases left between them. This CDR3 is CATVPSRAGAEAFF. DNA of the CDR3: TGTGCCACTGTCCCCAGCCGGGCAGGGGCTGAAGCTTTCTTT.

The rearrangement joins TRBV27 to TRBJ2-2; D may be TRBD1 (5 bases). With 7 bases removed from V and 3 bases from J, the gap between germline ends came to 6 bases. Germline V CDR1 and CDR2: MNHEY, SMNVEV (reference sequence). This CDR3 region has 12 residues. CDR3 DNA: TGTGCCAGCATGACAGACACCGGGGAGCTGTTTTTT. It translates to CASMTDTGELFF.